This record looks at one TCR beta chain sequence and its context. Trimming cost V 4 bases and J 7 bases; bases outside gene matches: 10. Germline V gene sequence: CDR1 SGDLS, CDR2 YYNGEE. This CDR3 is built from 16 residues. The data originate from a study of long-term antiretroviral therapy in people with HIV. Survey-level resolution applied to immunoSEQ assay v3.0. Libraries were prepared by immunoSEQ multiplex PCR; TCRdb keeps only in-frame clonotypes and omits some of them. Among fewer than 30,000 clones listed, more than 70% were seen once. The sequence came from a woman in her thirties with HIV. This chain uses TRBV9 with TRBJ2-2; 10 positions agree with TRBD1. The sequencing used unsorted PBMCs, collected 0.8 years after starting antiretroviral therapy. The CDR3 region has the DNA TGTGCCAGCAGCCCGGGACAGGGGCCCCCGGACGGGGAGCTGTTTTTT. This codes for CASSPGQGPPDGELFF.